Following are 26 T cell receptor beta chains from one sample sequenced in a study of CD8 T cells in ankylosing spondylitis. Study-level points and caveats: A TCR beta motif made of about 8 highly homologous variants seemed typical of ankylosing spondylitis blood.

TCRdb called the 5' RACE reads again in MiXCR, with one record for every CDR3 protein. The sample lists 330,000 or so distinct CDR3 sequences; less than 10% were seen once. Their recognized antigens are unknown. Sequenced sample: blood, either unsorted or a sorted T cell fraction (not recorded which). The receptors here all came from a male donor with ankylosing spondylitis.

This clonotype showed up many times. This chain joins TRBV2 and TRBJ2-1; 8 bases fit TRBD2. CDR3 size: 14 residues. After removal of 3 bases from V and 4 bases from J, the junction contained 2 bases not matched to a gene. Germline V CDR1 and CDR2: SNHLY, FYNNEI. CDR3 nucleotides: TGTGCCAGCAGTGACCTAGCGGGTTACAATGAGCAGTTCTTC. This translates into CASSDLAGYNEQFF.

This clonotype was detected a few times. The chain joins TRBV4-1 to TRBJ1-1; D might be TRBD1 (5 bases). Trimming removed 0 bases from V and 6 bases from J, with 17 bases in between. CDR1 MGHRA and CDR2 YSYEKL come from the germline V gene. This CDR3 is 16 amino acids long. CDR3 coding DNA: TGCGCCAGCAGCCAAGACCACAGGATTTTGGAACCTGAAGCTTTCTTT. As protein: CASSQDHRILEPEAFF.

V usage is TRBV4-2 and J usage is TRBJ2-3; D might be TRBD1 or TRBD2, each matching 5 bases. The V end was cut by 0 bases, the J end by 0 bases, with 16 bases between. Germline V gene sequence: CDR1 LGHNA, CDR2 YNFKEQ. This CDR3 contains 18 residues. The CDR3 protein is CASSQDAVGGTSTDTQYF. DNA of the CDR3: TGTGCCAGCAGCCAAGATGCGGTAGGTGGGACCAGCACAGATACGCAGTATTTT.

In this sample, this clonotype turned up many times. V usage is TRBV7-3 and J usage is TRBJ2-1, with 7 bases that match TRBD2. J gave up 4 bases and V 5 bases, and 8 bases lay outside the gene matches. The germline gives CDR1 SGHTA, CDR2 FQGTGA. The CDR3 consists of 15 residues. For the CDR3, the DNA is TGTGCCAGCAGCCAGCGACTAGCAGATTACAATGAGCAGTTCTTC. Its protein product is CASSQRLADYNEQFF. The full variable domain, with the rest looked up from reference TRBV7-3 and TRBJ2-1, is GAGVSQTPSNKVTEKGKYVELRCDPISGHTALYWYRQSLGQGPEFLIYFQGTGAADDSGLPNDRFFAVRPEGSVSTLKIQRTERGDSAVYLCASSQRLADYNEQFFGPGTRLTVL.

This clonotype was detected ten times or more. CDR3 region: CASSQDAGIEQFF. In DNA form, the CDR3 reads TGTGCCAGCAGCCAAGATGCGGGGATCGAGCAGTTCTTC. The chain employs TRBV4-2 and TRBJ2-1, with D perhaps matching TRBD2 (6 bases). V lost 0 bases, J lost 10 bases, and 10 bases lay in between. Per the germline V gene, CDR1 is LGHNA and CDR2 is YNFKEQ. This CDR3 spans 13 amino acids.

This clonotype was recorded a few times. The chain has TRBV5-1 and TRBJ1-2; tentative D call: TRBD1 (5 bases). Trimming stripped 3 bases from V and 2 bases from J, with 11 bases between. The CDR3 has 14 amino acids. Germline V CDR1 and CDR2: SGHRS, YFSETQ. CDR3 sequence (DNA): TGCGCCAGCAGCTACCGGGACGGGAACTATGGCTACACCTTC. Its translation: CASSYRDGNYGYTF.

This clonotype was observed many times. The chain employs TRBV5-1 and TRBJ2-1; D perhaps matches TRBD1 (5 bases). CDR1 SGHRS and CDR2 YFSETQ come from the germline V gene. V was shortened by 5 bases and J by 1 base, with 10 bases between the two germline ends. The CDR3 is 14 residues long. The CDR3 DNA is TGCGCCAGCAGTCAGGGTGAATCCTACAATGAGCAGTTCTTC. Residues: CASSQGESYNEQFF.

The V gene is TRBV9, the J gene TRBJ2-3; 9 bases are a match to TRBD1. Trimming removed 0 bases from V and 5 bases from J; junction bases left unmatched: 4. The CDR3 length is 15 residues. Germline V gene lookup returns CDR1 SGDLS and CDR2 YYNGEE. CDR3 in DNA: TGTGCCAGCAGCGTAGACGGGACAGGGTTAGATACGCAGTATTTT. Translated, it gives CASSVDGTGLDTQYF.

Ten or more counts support this clonotype. The chain carries TRBV12-3 or TRBV12-4 and TRBJ2-4, with D uncertain. V gave up 8 bases and J gave up 0 bases, with 11 bases separating them. The CDR3 has 14 amino acids. Written as DNA, the CDR3 is TGTGCCAGCCAAGGCGGCCTAGCCAAAAACATTCAGTACTTC. Its protein is CASQGGLAKNIQYF.

This clonotype was counted at least ten times. The chain combines TRBV5-1 with TRBJ1-1; D is unclear. V gave up 0 bases and J gave up 6 bases, with 6 bases separating them. The germline V gene has CDR1 SGHRS and CDR2 YFSETQ. There are 12 residues in the CDR3. The CDR3 DNA is TGCGCCAGCAGCTTGGATGGCCCTGAAGCTTTCTTT. As protein: CASSLDGPEAFF.

This clonotype was observed a few times. The V call is TRBV19, the J call TRBJ2-7, with 7 bases lining up with TRBD2. This CDR3 spans 16 amino acids. Germline CDR1 LNHDA, CDR2 SQIVND (reference sequence). V shed 6 bases and J 6 bases; nucleotides not matched to a gene: 17. The CDR3 loop is CASSPKGGRSGFEQYF. The CDR3 DNA reads TGTGCCAGTAGCCCTAAGGGAGGGAGATCCGGTTTCGAGCAGTACTTC.

This clonotype has ten or more counts. The chain carries TRBV11-1 and TRBJ2-1; D gene unclear. The CDR3 totals 13 residues. The V gene's germline CDR1 is SGHAT and CDR2 FQDESV (reference sequence). V was trimmed by 1 base and J by 5 bases, leaving 6 bases between them. The CDR3 region has the DNA TGTGCCAGCAGCTTAGTAGCAAACAATGAGCAGTTCTTC. Its protein is CASSLVANNEQFF.

This clonotype appeared many times. V is TRBV5-1 and J is TRBJ1-2; D perhaps matches TRBD1 (6 bases). The CDR3 totals 17 residues. From germline, CDR1 is SGHRS and CDR2 YFSETQ. Between the trimmed V and J ends, which lost 4 bases and 5 bases, there was a span of 24 bases. The CDR3 sequence is CASSIIGGARSTYGYTF. In nucleotides, the CDR3 is TGCGCCAGCAGCATTATCGGGGGGGCGCGATCCACGTATGGCTACACCTTC.

The rearrangement uses TRBV20-1 and TRBJ1-5, with 9 bases that match TRBD1. This CDR3 has 14 residues. The junction had 0 bases not matched to a gene; V was cut back by 3 bases and J by 0 bases. From germline, CDR1 is DFQATT and CDR2 SNEGSKA (reference sequence). The chain's CDR3 is CSARGQGSNQPQHF. The CDR3 region has the DNA TGCAGTGCTAGGGGACAGGGTAGCAATCAGCCCCAGCATTTT.

The rearrangement links TRBV29-1 to TRBJ1-1; a weak D match, TRBD1 (6 bases). The ends were cut back, 8 bases at V and 3 bases at J, with 13 bases in the middle. Germline assignment: CDR1 SQVTM and CDR2 ANQGSEA. There are 12 residues in the CDR3. For the CDR3, the DNA is TGCAGCACGGGAGGGGGGGACACTGAAGCTTTCTTT. It is translated as CSTGGGDTEAFF.

This clonotype was counted a few times. The gene calls are TRBV20-1 and TRBJ1-5; unclear D gene. The CDR3 has 11 amino acids. Trimming pared 5 bases from V and 16 bases from J, leaving 18 bases between. Germline V gene data show CDR1 as DFQATT and CDR2 as SNEGSKA (reference sequence). DNA for the CDR3: TGCAGTGCTGACGCCCTGACGGTGGTTCATTTT. Encoded protein: CSADALTVVHF.

This clonotype was seen more than once but under ten times. V and J are TRBV9 and TRBJ2-1, with D possibly matching TRBD1 (6 bases). Trimming left V 1 base short and J 1 base short, with 24 bases between. There are 20 residues in the CDR3. Germline V gives CDR1 SGDLS, CDR2 YYNGEE. CDR3 residues: CASSVPAKGRGSRSYNEQFF. CDR3 DNA: TGTGCCAGCAGCGTACCAGCCAAGGGCAGGGGAAGTCGGTCCTACAATGAGCAGTTCTTC.

This clonotype has only a few counts. The rearrangement uses TRBV28 and TRBJ2-1; 8 bases fit TRBD1. The CDR3 extends over 14 amino acids. V was clipped by 6 bases and J by 7 bases; unmatched bases: 8. CDR1 MDHEN and CDR2 SYDVKM come from the germline V gene. CDR3 bases: TGTGCCAGCAGACTACGACAGGGGAGAAATGAGCAGTTCTTC. Its translation is CASRLRQGRNEQFF. Full variable domain (outside the CDR3, taken from reference TRBV28 and TRBJ2-1): DVKVTQSSRYLVKRTGEKVFLECVQDMDHENMFWYRQDPGLGLRLIYFSYDVKMKEKGDIPEGYSVSREKKERFSLILESASTNQTSMYLCASRLRQGRNEQFFGPGTRLTVL.

In this sample, this clonotype turned up many times. The chain carries TRBV20-1 and TRBJ2-2; TRBD2 agrees at 12 bases. The V gene end was trimmed by 0 bases and the J gene end by 6 bases; junction bases not matched to a gene: 8. The CDR3 contains 17 residues. The germline CDR1 and CDR2 sequences are DFQATT and SNEGSKA (reference sequence). This CDR3 is CSARDSGLAGGAGELFF. The CDR3 DNA follows: TGCAGTGCTAGAGATTCAGGCCTAGCGGGAGGGGCCGGGGAGCTGTTTTTT.

In this sample, this clonotype turned up many times. This chain uses TRBV4-3 with TRBJ1-2; 7 bases are shared with TRBD1. The CDR3 consists of 15 residues. Germline CDR1 LGHNA, CDR2 YSLEER. With 0 bases clipped from V and 5 bases from J, the junction kept 6 bases outside the gene matches. CDR3 residues: CASSQDRDRVYGYTF. The CDR3 nucleotides are TGCGCCAGCAGCCAAGATCGCGACAGGGTGTATGGCTACACCTTC.

This clonotype was observed a few times. The chain joins TRBV2 to TRBJ2-7; D is possibly TRBD2 (6 bases). The CDR3 has 12 amino acids. V lost 7 bases and J lost 7, with 14 bases in between. Germline loops: CDR1 SNHLY, CDR2 FYNNEI. CDR3 protein: CASTDRAGEQYF. In DNA, the CDR3 is TGTGCCAGCACGGACCGGGCGGGGGAGCAGTACTTC.

This clonotype was counted ten times or more. The genes are TRBV20-1 and TRBJ1-2, with D maybe TRBD1 (6 bases). The V end lost 3 bases, the J end lost 4 bases, and 6 bases lay between the germline ends. This CDR3 region has 11 residues. From germline, CDR1 is DFQATT and CDR2 SNEGSKA (reference sequence). CDR3 in amino acids: CSARDSYGYTF. For the CDR3, the DNA is TGCAGTGCTAGGGACAGCTATGGCTACACCTTC.

This clonotype was recorded many times. V is TRBV28 and J is TRBJ2-4, with a possible D match to TRBD1 (5 bases). The CDR3 is 16 amino acids. Germline V gives CDR1 MDHEN, CDR2 SYDVKM. The V end lost 6 bases, the J end lost 0 bases, and 15 bases lay between the germline ends. CDR3 sequence: CASSPTDLIAKNIQYF. The DNA for the CDR3 is TGTGCCAGCAGCCCGACAGATTTAATAGCCAAAAACATTCAGTACTTC.

This clonotype has only a few counts. The chain links TRBV28 to TRBJ2-7; TRBD1 matches 10 bases. V was pared by 5 bases and J by 4 bases, with 11 bases of the junction left unmatched. The germline V gene encodes CDR1 MDHEN and CDR2 SYDVKM. The CDR3 sequence is 16 residues long. This chain's CDR3 is CASSDTGTGVVYEQYF. The CDR3 DNA reads TGTGCCAGCAGTGATACCGGGACAGGGGTTGTTTACGAGCAGTACTTC.

This clonotype was seen only a few times. This chain joins TRBV6-1 and TRBJ2-1; D is unresolved. Germline V gene data show CDR1 as MNHNS and CDR2 as SASEGT. This CDR3 has 17 residues. V lost 8 bases and J 0 bases, leaving 20 bases between the germline ends. CDR3 bases: TGTGCCAGCCAGCAGTTTTTCGCAGGCCGCTCCTACAATGAGCAGTTCTTC. It translates to CASQQFFAGRSYNEQFF.

With regard to this clonotype: A junction end diverges from the germline sequence, so it may reflect a read error. The chain joins TRBV7-2 to TRBJ1-4, with a possible D match to TRBD1 (6 bases). This CDR3 is built from 15 residues. Germline CDR1 SGHTA, CDR2 FQGNSA. Here the CDR3 DNA reads TGTGCCGGCAGCCAAGCGGGGGCTGCTAATGAAAAACTGTTTTTT. Amino acids: CAGSQAGAANEKLFF.